The 22 T cell receptor beta chains below come from one sample, sequenced in a study of PD-1 blockade in mismatch repair-deficient tumors. Sequencing used immunoSEQ multiplex PCR; TCRdb keeps in-frame clones, though not all of them. This table has about 9,200 clones, roughly nine tenths appearing once. Time point noted: approximately 10-day in vitro stimulation with candidate mutation-associated neoantigen peptide 1. Their recognized antigens are unknown. Sequencing was performed on cells cultured in vitro, taken from a patient treated with pembrolizumab. These receptors originate from an adult with mismatch repair-deficient cancer.

The chain has TRBV27 and TRBJ1-2; D not certain. CDR1 and CDR2 (germline): MNHEY, SMNVEV (reference sequence). The CDR3 length is 14 residues. V shed 5 bases and J shed 4 bases, with 14 bases lying between them. CDR3 DNA: TGTGCCAGCAGTCCTTCTAGGCAGCCCTATGGCTACACCTTC. Translation: CASSPSRQPYGYTF.

This clone came up a few times. The gene calls are TRBV6-6 and TRBJ1-2; 7 positions match TRBD1. The CDR3 extends over 13 amino acids. The V gene end was trimmed by 6 bases and the J gene end by 3 bases; junction bases not matched to a gene: 4. From germline, CDR1 is MNHNY and CDR2 SVGAGI (reference sequence). In DNA form, the CDR3 reads TGTGCCAGCAGCTCAACAGGGGACTATGGCTACACCTTC. Translated: CASSSTGDYGYTF.

V gene TRBV29-1 combines with J gene TRBJ1-2; 9 bases line up with TRBD1. This CDR3 region has 13 residues. CDR1 SQVTM and CDR2 ANQGSEA come from the germline V gene. V shed 7 bases and J 1 base; nucleotides not matched to a gene: 4. The CDR3 DNA sequence: TGCAGCGCAACAGGGGGCGTTAACTATGGCTACACCTTC. It codes for CSATGGVNYGYTF. The full variable domain, with the rest looked up from reference TRBV29-1 and TRBJ1-2, is SAVISQKPSRDICQRGTSLTIQCQVDSQVTMMFWYRQQPGQSLTLIATANQGSEATYESGFVIDKFPISRPNLTFSTLTVSNMSPEDSSIYLCSATGGVNYGYTFGSGTRLTVV.

In DNA form, the CDR3 reads TGTGCCATCTCTGGGACAGGGGGCTTGGGAAGCTATGGCTACACCTTC. This gives the protein CAISGTGGLGSYGYTF. The chain combines TRBV28 with TRBJ1-2, with 12 bases matching TRBD1. Trimming at V came to 10 bases and at J to 4 bases, leaving 13 bases not matched to a gene. The CDR3 is 16 residues long. Germline V gives CDR1 MDHEN, CDR2 SYDVKM.

In nucleotides, the CDR3 is TGTGCCAGCAGGCAGGGGAGGGATCTTAATGAAAAACTGTTTTTT. It translates to CASRQGRDLNEKLFF. The chain joins TRBV6-5 to TRBJ1-4; tentatively, D is TRBD1 (6 bases). Germline V gives CDR1 MNHEY, CDR2 SVGAGI. Deletions cut 6 bases from V and 4 bases from J, with 15 bases between. CDR3 length equals 15 residues.

There are a few counts of this clone. This rearrangement joins TRBV5-1 to TRBJ1-5; a weak D match, TRBD1 (5 bases). V gave up 0 bases and J gave up 4 bases, with 8 bases separating them. CDR1 and CDR2 from the germline V gene are SGHRS and YFSETQ. CDR3 length: 14 amino acids. Written as DNA, the CDR3 is TGCGCCAGCAGCTTGGGCAGGGAAAATCAGCCCCAGCATTTT. This gives the protein CASSLGRENQPQHF. The whole variable domain, remainder taken from reference TRBV5-1 and TRBJ1-5, is KAGVTQTPRYLIKTRGQQVTLSCSPISGHRSVSWYQQTPGQGLQFLFEYFSETQRNKGNFPGRFSGRQFSNSRSEMNVSTLELGDSALYLCASSLGRENQPQHFGDGTRLSIL.

The chain links TRBV27 to TRBJ1-2; the D is unclear. Trimming left V 2 bases short and J 4 bases short, with 8 bases between. The CDR3 length is 13 residues. Germline-derived CDR1 and CDR2 are MNHEY and SMNVEV (reference sequence). CDR3 DNA: TGTGCCAGCAGTTTACAGAACGGCTATGGCTACACCTTC. It yields the protein CASSLQNGYGYTF.

The chain joins TRBV16 to TRBJ1-5; D call uncertain. Germline V gene lookup returns CDR1 KGHSY and CDR2 FQNENV. V shed 4 bases and J shed 0 bases, with 13 bases lying between them. This CDR3 contains 16 residues. In DNA, the CDR3 is TGTGCCAGCAGCCTGGCGTCAGTTTATAGCAATCAGCCCCAGCATTTT. Protein product: CASSLASVYSNQPQHF.

The chain is built from TRBV21-1 and TRBJ2-5; TRBD1, the table's D call, was not compared with the DNA. TRBV21-1 is a pseudogene. The CDR3 is 14 amino acids. The CDR3 is CASIHSTRGGTQYF. As DNA, the CDR3 is TGTGCCAGCATCCATTCAACCCGAGGGGGGACCCAGTACTTC.

The chain uses TRBV19 and TRBJ1-1, with D unresolved. This CDR3 region has 13 residues. Germline V gene data show CDR1 as LNHDA and CDR2 as SQIVND (reference sequence). Deletions cut 3 bases from V and 1 base from J, with 6 bases between. Here the CDR3 DNA reads TGTGCCAGTAGTATTTCAGGGAACACTGAAGCTTTCTTT. Amino acid sequence: CASSISGNTEAFF.

The V and J genes are TRBV29-1 and TRBJ1-3; D is unclear. Germline CDR1 SQVTM, CDR2 ANQGSEA. CDR3 length: 12 amino acids. V shed 5 bases and J shed 0 bases, with 5 bases lying between them. CDR3 sequence: CSVLVSGNTIYF. In DNA, the CDR3 is TGCAGCGTTCTGGTCTCTGGAAACACCATATATTTT.

The chain links TRBV5-6 to TRBJ2-6; D remains ambiguous. Trimming took off 1 base at V and 4 bases at J, with 9 bases between the two ends. The germline gives CDR1 SGHDT, CDR2 YYEEEE. This CDR3 comprises 15 residues. The CDR3 loop reads CASSLWAAGANVLTF. The DNA for the CDR3 is TGTGCCAGCAGCTTGTGGGCAGCCGGGGCCAACGTCCTGACTTTC. The full variable domain, in which reference TRBV5-6 and TRBJ2-6 provide the parts outside the CDR3, is DAGVTQSPTHLIKTRGQQVTLRCSPKSGHDTVSWYQQALGQGPQFIFQYYEEEERQRGNFPDRFSGHQFPNYSSELNVNALLLGDSALYLCASSLWAAGANVLTFGAGSRLTVL.

J is TRBJ2-3 and V is TRBV5-8, with 8 nucleotides matching TRBD2. The germline gives CDR1 SGHTS, CDR2 YDEGEE. V was pared by 0 bases and J by 5 bases, with 5 bases of the junction left unmatched. The CDR3 length is 15 residues. This chain's CDR3 is CASSLAPSGQDTQYF. As DNA, the CDR3 is TGTGCCAGCAGCTTGGCCCCTAGCGGGCAAGATACGCAGTATTTT.

The chain links TRBV18 to TRBJ1-1; D is uncertain. The CDR3 extends over 15 amino acids. Germline loops: CDR1 KGHSH, CDR2 LQKENI. With 0 bases removed from V and 3 bases from J, the gap between germline ends came to 11 bases. In DNA form, the CDR3 reads TGTGCCAGCTCACCACCGACCCGTGTCGACACTGAAGCTTTCTTT. This codes for CASSPPTRVDTEAFF. The full variable domain, its missing parts supplied by reference TRBV18 and TRBJ1-1, is NAGVMQNPRHLVRRRGQEARLRCSPMKGHSHVYWYRQLPEEGLKFMVYLQKENIIDESGMPKERFSAEFPKEGPSILRIQQVVRGDSAAYFCASSPPTRVDTEAFFGQGTRLTVV.

The chain is built from TRBV2 and TRBJ1-1; no definite D call. The CDR3 runs to 12 residues. Germline loops: CDR1 SNHLY, CDR2 FYNNEI. Trimming cost V 6 bases and J 11 bases, with 16 bases left between them. CDR3 in amino acids: CASSSDVRGAFF. DNA for the CDR3: TGTGCCAGCAGCTCGGACGTGAGAGGGGCTTTCTTT.

This clone is large (0.1 to 1%) in the sample. Here the CDR3 reads CASSQAGLGLFF. The CDR3 DNA sequence: TGTGCCAGCAGCCAAGCGGGACTAGGTCTGTTCTTC. The chain joins TRBV14 to TRBJ2-1; 8 bases agree with TRBD2. V was pared by 1 base and J by 15 bases, with 5 bases of the junction left unmatched. Germline CDR1 is SGHDN and CDR2 is FVKESK. The CDR3 has 12 residues.

This chain links TRBV10-1 with TRBJ2-3; unclear D gene. The V gene lost 0 bases and the J gene lost 5 bases, with 6 bases spanning the gap. The CDR3 is made up of 13 amino acids. CDR1 is WNHNN, CDR2 SYGVQD, per germline (reference sequence). Here the CDR3 reads CASSESVRDTQYF. In DNA form, the CDR3 reads TGCGCCAGCAGTGAGTCGGTGAGAGATACGCAGTATTTT.

V and J are TRBV6-1 and TRBJ2-7, with TRBD1 as a possible D gene (5 bases). Trimming shortened V by 1 base and J by 2 bases, and 9 bases separated the two germline ends. This CDR3 region has 14 residues. Germline CDR1 is MNHNS and CDR2 is SASEGT. CDR3 sequence reads: CASSEGWGTYEQYF. The CDR3 DNA is TGTGCCAGCAGTGAAGGGTGGGGCACCTACGAGCAGTACTTC.

DNA for the CDR3: TGCGCCAGCAGCCAAGAGACGTACTACGAGCAGTACTTC. Protein: CASSQETYYEQYF. The V call is TRBV4-1, the J call TRBJ2-7; D not resolved. This CDR3 spans 13 amino acids. Germline V gives CDR1 MGHRA, CDR2 YSYEKL. V was cut by 0 bases and J by 3 bases, with 6 bases left in between.

The J gene is TRBJ1-2, the V gene TRBV19, with D tentatively TRBD1 (5 bases). This CDR3 region has 11 residues. Between the trimmed V and J ends, which lost 3 bases and 12 bases, there was a span of 11 bases. Germline V gene sequence: CDR1 LNHDA, CDR2 SQIVND (reference sequence). The CDR3 spells CASSIGGRHTF. Written as DNA, the CDR3 is TGTGCCAGTAGTATTGGGGGACGGCACACCTTC.

V gene TRBV19 combines with J gene TRBJ2-1, with 11 nucleotides matching TRBD2. Germline V gene sequence: CDR1 LNHDA, CDR2 SQIVND (reference sequence). This CDR3 has 14 residues. With 5 bases clipped from V and 7 bases from J, the junction kept 4 bases outside the gene matches. CDR3 protein: CASSSSGRWNEQFF. The CDR3 nucleotides are TGTGCCAGTAGTTCTAGCGGGAGGTGGAATGAGCAGTTCTTC.

The chain links TRBV19 to TRBJ1-1, with D unclear. The CDR3 is 16 amino acids. CDR1 is LNHDA, CDR2 SQIVND, per germline (reference sequence). Trimming cost V 2 bases and J 0 bases, with 13 bases left between them. DNA for the CDR3: TGTGCCAGTAGTATAAGTCGGTATATTATGAACACTGAAGCTTTCTTT. This sequence encodes CASSISRYIMNTEAFF.